The following is a TCR beta chain sequence with its context. The target antigen is unknown. Because the CDR3's place on the DNA is in doubt, the DNA is left out and the CDR3 is given as listed by TCRdb. These data are taken from a study of tumor and adjacent non-tumor tissue in lung cancer. The wider study: On average, productive TCRbeta reads reached roughly 4 million per sample.

The library came from three nested PCR rounds adapted from ARM-PCR protocols. In TCRdb, the multiplex PCR reads were re-called with MiXCR into one record per CDR3 protein. Of approximately 100,000 distinct CDR3 sequences listed, 60% to 70% are singletons. The CDR3 is 16 residues long, counting both termini. Germline V gene sequence: CDR1 MNHNS, CDR2 SASEGT. RNA was extracted from bulk tissue without any cell sorting. More than 3 cm separated this lung sample from the edge of the tumor. Overall study results and limits: Normal lung showed higher cumulative top 100 clone frequency than tumor.

This TCR was sampled from a man aged 55-75 years with non-small cell lung cancer. This chain uses TRBV6-1 with TRBJ1-5; TRBD1, the D gene given by the table, was not confirmed from the DNA. The sequencing sample was made of distant non-tumor lung tissue. This CDR3 is CATSEVGQGALLPQHF.